The 21 T cell receptor beta chains given below trace back to one sample, sequenced in a study of cytomegalovirus exposure and HLA in healthy donors. The PCR was carried out with 60 Vbeta primers and 13 Jbeta primers. Some clones are missing from TCRdb's copy, which holds only in-frame ones; the method was immunoSEQ multiplex PCR. The sample has 180,000 or so clones; 60% to 85% are singletons. The sequencing input was PBMCs. All receptors come from a female donor in good health and CMV-seronegative.

V is TRBV28 and J is TRBJ1-2, with 7 bases that match TRBD1. CDR1 MDHEN and CDR2 SYDVKM come from the germline V gene. The CDR3 is 13 amino acids. V lost 7 bases and J lost 3; bases outside the gene matches: 5. CDR3 in amino acids: CASIKGADYGYTF. Here the CDR3 DNA reads TGTGCCAGCATAAAGGGGGCGGACTATGGCTACACCTTC.

This clone has a single count. The chain joins TRBV28 to TRBJ2-7; a possible D gene is TRBD2 (5 bases). Trimming pared 4 bases from V and 1 base from J, leaving 17 bases between. Germline values: CDR1 MDHEN, CDR2 SYDVKM. The CDR3 length is 16 residues. CDR3: CASSSGAEGPSYEQYF. The CDR3 DNA follows: TGTGCCAGCAGTTCCGGCGCAGAGGGCCCATCCTACGAGCAGTACTTC.

This clone was observed a handful of times. The chain carries TRBV28 and TRBJ2-1; 7 bases match TRBD1. Trimming at V came to 3 bases and at J to 8 bases, leaving 7 bases not matched to a gene. The CDR3 has 14 amino acids. In germline, CDR1 is MDHEN, CDR2 SYDVKM. The CDR3 DNA is TGTGCCAGCAGTTTGTCGACAGGGTTGTATGAGCAGTTCTTC. Residues: CASSLSTGLYEQFF.

The rearrangement links TRBV7-3 to TRBJ1-1, with D perhaps matching TRBD1 (5 bases). This CDR3 is 13 amino acids long. Trimming removed 5 bases at V and 6 bases at J, with 13 bases between. Germline CDR1 SGHTA, CDR2 FQGTGA. This CDR3 is CASSPGHRSEAFF. In DNA form, the CDR3 reads TGTGCCAGCAGCCCCGGACATCGCTCTGAAGCTTTCTTT.

This clone occurred a few times. The gene calls are TRBV6-1 and TRBJ1-6; 9 bases match TRBD1. This CDR3 spans 15 amino acids. V dropped 5 bases and J dropped 7; count of bases not matched to a gene: 6. From germline, CDR1 is MNHNS and CDR2 SASEGT. The CDR3 loop is CASSQGQGRNSPLHF. DNA of the CDR3: TGTGCCAGCAGTCAGGGACAGGGTCGGAATTCACCCCTCCACTTT.

This clone was detected only once. J is TRBJ1-4 and V is TRBV5-1, with 9 bases aligning to TRBD1. In germline, CDR1 is SGHRS, CDR2 YFSETQ. This CDR3 contains 15 residues. The ends lost 4 bases at V and 5 bases at J; junction bases unmatched: 6. CDR3 coding DNA: TGCGCCAGCAGCCTACCGGACAGGGGAAATGAAAAACTGTTTTTT. Its protein product is CASSLPDRGNEKLFF.

The chain joins TRBV5-4 to TRBJ1-1; the D gene is possibly TRBD1 (5 bases). This CDR3 is 15 amino acids long. Trimming left V 1 base short and J 0 bases short, with 10 bases between. CDR1 and CDR2 (germline): SGHNT, YYREEE (reference sequence). DNA of the CDR3: TGTGCCAGCAGCTTGTTGCAGGGAATGAACACTGAAGCTTTCTTT. It encodes CASSLLQGMNTEAFF.

The rearrangement joins TRBV9 to TRBJ1-2; D uncertain. Trimming stripped 3 bases from V and 7 bases from J, with 10 bases between. Germline V gene sequence: CDR1 SGDLS, CDR2 YYNGEE. The length of the CDR3 is 12 residues. Written as DNA, the CDR3 is TGTGCCAGCAGCGCCCAAACGGGTGGCTACACCTTC. Translating it yields CASSAQTGGYTF.

The chain joins TRBV18 to TRBJ1-5, with D hard to call. V was clipped by 5 bases and J by 7 bases, with 12 bases between them. Germline V gives CDR1 KGHSH, CDR2 LQKENI. This CDR3 comprises 13 residues. The CDR3 region is CASSFDMRQPQHF. The CDR3 DNA reads as TGTGCCAGCTCATTTGACATGAGACAGCCCCAGCATTTT.

This clone was seen more than once but under ten times. The rearrangement joins TRBV4-3 to TRBJ1-4, with a possible D match to TRBD1 (6 bases). Per germline, CDR1 LGHNA and CDR2 YSLEER. The CDR3 totals 15 residues. V lost 3 bases, J lost 4 bases, and 12 bases lay in between. This chain's CDR3 is CASSQSDRHNEKLFF. CDR3 in DNA: TGCGCCAGCAGCCAGTCCGACAGGCATAATGAAAAACTGTTTTTT.

The V gene is TRBV2, the J gene TRBJ1-6; D gene unclear. The CDR3 spans 16 residues. Germline V gene lookup returns CDR1 SNHLY and CDR2 FYNNEI. V lost 2 bases, J lost 4 bases, and 12 bases lay in between. CDR3 protein: CASSESRRTYNSPLHF. CDR3 sequence (DNA): TGTGCCAGCAGTGAAAGTAGACGGACTTATAATTCACCCCTCCACTTT.

The chain recombines TRBV28 with TRBJ1-3; D may be TRBD1 (5 bases). The V gene lost 2 bases and the J gene lost 2 bases, with 7 bases spanning the gap. The CDR3 loop spans 14 amino acids. Germline V CDR1 and CDR2: MDHEN, SYDVKM. The CDR3 DNA is TGTGCCAGCAGTTTAAGGGGTCCTGGAAACACCATATATTTT. This sequence encodes CASSLRGPGNTIYF.

V gene TRBV7-3 combines with J gene TRBJ2-2, with a tentative D call TRBD2 (5 bases). CDR1 and CDR2 from the germline V gene are SGHTA and FQGTGA. The V end was cut by 4 bases, the J end by 3 bases, with 15 bases between. This CDR3 comprises 16 residues. DNA of the CDR3: TGTGCCAGCAGCTCCTACACTAGTAGGGACACCGGGGAGCTGTTTTTT. Its protein product is CASSSYTSRDTGELFF.

This chain links TRBV28 with TRBJ2-6; 11 nucleotides line up with TRBD1. The CDR3 is 15 amino acids. J lost 0 bases, V lost 10 bases, and 2 bases had no gene match. Germline V gene lookup returns CDR1 MDHEN and CDR2 SYDVKM. The CDR3 DNA is TGTGCCACCGGACAGGGGGCCTCTGGGGCCAACGTCCTGACTTTC. Its protein is CATGQGASGANVLTF.

The sample holds a few counts of this clone. The rearrangement links TRBV7-2 to TRBJ1-2, with D maybe TRBD1 (6 bases). Between the trimmed V and J ends, which lost 5 bases and 2 bases, there was a span of 9 bases. CDR1 and CDR2 (germline): SGHTA, FQGNSA. CDR3 length: 13 residues. CDR3 region: CASSRDTNYGYTF. In DNA, the CDR3 is TGTGCCAGCAGCCGGGACACCAACTATGGCTACACCTTC.

V is TRBV14 and J is TRBJ1-2, with no clear D. CDR3 length equals 16 residues. V shed 4 bases and J shed 4 bases, with 19 bases lying between them. CDR1 and CDR2 (germline): SGHDN, FVKESK. CDR3 protein: CASSPPGRGTGYGYTF. In nucleotides, the CDR3 is TGTGCCAGCAGCCCCCCCGGAAGAGGTACGGGCTATGGCTACACCTTC.

With regard to this clone: One end of the junction does not line up with germline, which may come from a read error. CDR3 protein: CASSFNSGANGLTF. The DNA of the CDR3 is TGTGCCAGCAGCTTTAACTCTGGGGCCAACGGCCTGACTTTC. The chain joins TRBV7-9 to TRBJ2-6, with D possibly TRBD1 on 5 matching bases. Germline CDR1 and CDR2: SEHNR and FQNEAQ (reference sequence). The CDR3 is 14 amino acids.

The chain uses TRBV28 and TRBJ2-7; 9 nucleotides align to TRBD1. Germline values: CDR1 MDHEN, CDR2 SYDVKM. V lost 1 base, J lost 1 base, and 14 bases stayed unmatched. This CDR3 region has 19 residues. The CDR3 region has the DNA TGTGCCAGCAGTTTATACCCAGGCACAGGGGGCGGGACTTCCTACGAGCAGTACTTC. Its protein is CASSLYPGTGGGTSYEQYF.

The rearrangement uses TRBV7-7 and TRBJ2-5; a possible D gene is TRBD2 (6 bases). Per germline, CDR1 SSHAT and CDR2 FNYEAQ (reference sequence). This CDR3 has 13 residues. The CDR3 DNA sequence: TGTGCTAGCTCTGGGGGGTCCCAAGAGACCCAGTACTTC. This sequence encodes CASSGGSQETQYF.

The CDR3, as DNA: TGTGCCAGCAGTTTGGGACAGAACTACGAGCAGTACTTC. Protein product: CASSLGQNYEQYF. The V call is TRBV28, the J call TRBJ2-7, with 7 bases identical to TRBD1. Germline-derived CDR1 and CDR2 are MDHEN and SYDVKM. This CDR3 is built from 13 residues. J lost 3 bases, V lost 3 bases, and 2 bases had no gene match.

The chain joins TRBV23-1 to TRBJ2-7; the D is unclear. TRBV23-1 carries the ORF label, with uncertain function. V was cut by 2 bases and J by 0 bases, with 17 bases left in between. The CDR3 sequence is 17 residues long. CDR3 coding DNA: TGCGCCAGCAGTCAACCCCCGAGTCAGGCCGACTCCTACGAGCAGTACTTC. Residues: CASSQPPSQADSYEQYF.